A selection of T cell receptor beta chains follows, all from one sample in a study of blood T cell repertoires in COVID-19. Profiled with immunoSEQ multiplex PCR; TCRdb holds only in-frame clones, not every one. The data contain 20,000 to 25,000 clones, roughly nine tenths of them singletons. Sequences were obtained from peripheral blood. These receptor sequences come from a human donor with active COVID-19. The donor label of this sample is uncertain. Both conserved end residues are part of each CDR3. The D gene is left open where the match is weak. Rows may omit the clone size; those that give it use once, few, many or a size class.

J gene	CDR3 length	V gene	clone size	D gene	CDR3 DNA	CDR3 protein
TRBJ1-1	16	TRBV5-4	.	TRBD1	TGTGCCAGCAGCTTGGAACAGGGGCGAATGAACACTGAAGCTTTCTTT	CASSLEQGRMNTEAFF
TRBJ2-2	15	TRBV19	few	TRBD1	TGTGCCAGTAGTGTAAAGACAGGGTCCACCGGGGAGCTGTTTTTT	CASSVKTGSTGELFF
TRBJ2-7	15	TRBV6-6	.	TRBD1	TGTGCCAGCAGTGACCGGGACAGGATCTCCTACGAGCAGTACTTC	CASSDRDRISYEQYF
TRBJ2-1	16	TRBV6-4	.	TRBD2	TGTGCCAGCAGTGAGCAGACTAGCGGCGCAGGGGATGAGCAGTTCTTC	CASSEQTSGAGDEQFF
TRBJ2-3	17	TRBV19	.	TRBD2	TGTGCCAGTAGTACGACTAGCGGGGGGGTAAAGACAGATACGCAGTATTTT	CASSTTSGGVKTDTQYF
TRBJ1-2	15	TRBV29-1	once	TRBD1	TGCAGCGTTGAAGATTCGACAGGGGGGTACTATGGCTACACCTTC	CSVEDSTGGYYGYTF
TRBJ2-7	12	TRBV12-3/TRBV12-4	.	.	TGTGCCAGCAGTTCTAGTGGTGGGGAGCAGTACTTC	CASSSSGGEQYF
TRBJ2-3	15	TRBV4-2	.	TRBD2	TGTGCCAGCAGCCGTTGGGGAGGGCGCACAGATACGCAGTATTTT	CASSRWGGRTDTQYF
TRBJ2-7	12	TRBV12-3/TRBV12-4	.	.	TGTGCCAGCAGATTGGGACAACAAAAGCAGTACTTC	CASRLGQQKQYF
TRBJ2-1	15	TRBV4-2	.	.	TGTGCCAGCAGCCCGTTGGGGCCCCTAAGGAATGAGCAGTTCTTC	CASSPLGPLRNEQFF
TRBJ2-5	14	TRBV7-2	.	.	TGTGCCAGCAGCCCCACCTACACAGAAGAGACCCAGTACTTC	CASSPTYTEETQYF
TRBJ2-3	14	TRBV7-8	.	.	TGTGCCAGCAGCTTTATTCCTAGCACAGATACGCAGTATTTT	CASSFIPSTDTQYF
TRBJ2-4	14	TRBV19	.	.	TGTGCCAGTAGGGCCCTCGGGGCCAAAAACATTCAGTACTTC	CASRALGAKNIQYF